What follows are 18 T cell receptor beta chains derived from one specimen sequenced in a study of T cell clonality in common variable immunodeficiency. The protocol was immunoSEQ multiplex PCR, while the TCRdb copy is restricted to in-frame clones and leaves out a portion. The table lists under 40,000 clones, no singletons, with 0.9% to 1% in the top ten. The sample comprised peripheral blood mononuclear cells. The receptor source for this set is a person aged 18 to 70 in good health.

This clone was counted many times. The read finishes 3 residues shy of the CDR3 end, and the germline J gene is used to complete it. The chain couples TRBV7-2 to TRBJ2-5, with D maybe TRBD1 (6 bases). Trimming cost V 4 bases and J 2 bases, with 11 bases left between them. Germline-derived CDR1 and CDR2 are SGHTA and FQGNSA. CDR3 length equals 14 residues. Partial CDR3 DNA: TGTGCCAGCAGCTCCCGAGGACAGCAAGAGACC. Translating it yields CASSSRGQQET. The full CDR3 protein reads CASSSRGQQETQYF. The full variable domain, with the rest looked up from reference TRBV7-2 and TRBJ2-5, is GAGVSQSPSNKVTEKGKDVELRCDPISGHTALYWYRQSLGQGLEFLIYFQGNSAPDKSGLPSDRFSAERTGGSVSTLTIQRTQQEDSAVYLCASSSRGQQETQYFGPGTRLLVL.

This clone was seen ten or more times. The CDR3 DNA, read in part, is TGCAGTGCCTACCGGGACCGGGACTCCTTCTACGAG. It specifies CSAYRDRDSFYE. The complete CDR3 sequence is CSAYRDRDSFYEQYF. The rearrangement links TRBV20-1 to TRBJ2-7, with D tentatively TRBD2 (6 bases). The CDR3 end lies 3 residues beyond the end of the read and is filled in from the germline J gene. The germline V and J ends were trimmed by 6 bases and 3 bases, with 21 bases remaining between them. This CDR3 has 15 residues. Germline loops: CDR1 DFQATT, CDR2 SNEGSKA (reference sequence).

This clone was counted between two and nine times. The missing CDR3 end, 3 residues past where the read stops, is filled in from the germline J gene. This chain connects TRBV20-1 to TRBJ2-7, with 7 bases fitting TRBD1. J was trimmed by 3 bases and V by 6 bases; bases with no gene match: 5. Germline-derived CDR1 and CDR2 are DFQATT and SNEGSKA (reference sequence). The CDR3 loop spans 12 amino acids. The CDR3 DNA, read in part, is TGCAGTGCGATCGGGACAGTCTACGAG. The encoded protein is CSAIGTVYE. The full CDR3 sequence reads CSAIGTVYEQYF.

Many counts were recorded for this clone. From the germline J gene comes the end of the CDR3, since the read stops 3 residues before it. V and J are TRBV18 and TRBJ1-4; 8 bases map to TRBD1. The germline V gene encodes CDR1 KGHSH and CDR2 LQKENI. The CDR3 is 15 residues long. J lost 5 bases, V lost 3 bases, and 5 bases had no gene match. The CDR3: CASSPGQDPNEKLFF. CDR3 DNA, as far as it was read: TGTGCCAGCTCACCGGGACAGGATCCAAATGAAAAA.

In its sample, this clone was seen many times. The CDR3 is cut off 3 residues early in the read; its end comes from the germline J gene. The chain recombines TRBV6-2 or TRBV6-3 with TRBJ1-2, with 7 bases lining up with TRBD1. The CDR3 runs to 15 residues. Looked up from germline, CDR1 is MNHEY and CDR2 is SVGEGT. The sequenced CDR3 bases are TGTGCCAGCAGTGGAGGGGGCGCGGCCACTCCCGGC. Translated: CASSGGGAATPG. The full CDR3 sequence reads CASSGGGAATPGYTF.

There are many counts of this clone. The CDR3 sequence: CASIYGQPYSNQPQHF. The sequenced CDR3 bases are TGTGCCAGTATCTATGGGCAGCCTTATAGCAATCAGCCC. The chain employs TRBV19 and TRBJ1-5; D unresolved. The CDR3 end is not reached by the read, which stops 3 residues before it; the germline J gene fills it in. V was shortened by 7 bases and J by 0 bases, with 16 bases between the two germline ends. This CDR3 comprises 16 residues. Per the germline V gene, CDR1 is LNHDA and CDR2 is SQIVND (reference sequence).

This clone was detected ten times or more. The CDR3 end is not reached by the read, which stops 3 residues before it; the germline J gene fills it in. The V call is TRBV10-3, the J call TRBJ1-2; 7 positions agree with TRBD1. CDR1 and CDR2 (germline): ENHRY, SYGVKD. This CDR3 contains 12 residues. The sequenced CDR3 bases are TGTGCCATCAGTGAACAGGGGATCGGC. It codes for CAISEQGIG. The full CDR3 protein reads CAISEQGIGYTF.

The table lists this clone with many counts. The sequenced part of the CDR3 DNA is TGTGCCAGCAGCTTAGGCGGCGGCAGGGGGAACACTGAA. Translated: CASSLGGGRGNTE. The entire CDR3 is CASSLGGGRGNTEAFF. This chain links TRBV7-6 with TRBJ1-1; the D gene is possibly TRBD1 (6 bases). Read data end 3 residues before the CDR3 end; the end is taken from the germline J gene. Trimming removed 1 base from V and 1 base from J, with 13 bases in between. CDR1 is SGHVS and CDR2 is FNYEAQ in the germline V gene. The CDR3 covers 16 residues. Using reference TRBV7-6 and TRBJ1-1 for the parts outside the CDR3, the full variable domain is GAGVSQSPRYKVTKRGQDVALRCDPISGHVSLYWYRQALGQGPEFLTYFNYEAQQDKSGLPNDRFSAERPEGSISTLTIQRTEQRDSAMYRCASSLGGGRGNTEAFFGQGTRLTVV.

The table lists this clone with many counts. The sequence runs out 3 residues before the end of the CDR3; the remainder is reconstructed from the germline J gene. This rearrangement joins TRBV5-5 to TRBJ1-6, with 9 bases lining up with TRBD1. CDR3 size: 13 residues. V lost 4 bases, J lost 10 bases, and 3 bases stayed unmatched. CDR1 and CDR2 (germline): SGHKS, YYEKEE (reference sequence). The CDR3 spells CASSRTGDSPLHF. The CDR3 bases that were read are TGTGCCAGCAGCCGGACAGGGGACTCACCC.

This clone occurred many times. The sequence runs out 3 residues before the end of the CDR3; the remainder is reconstructed from the germline J gene. The chain uses TRBV7-8 and TRBJ2-3; 8 bases agree with TRBD2. Germline CDR1 SGHVS, CDR2 FQNEAQ. The CDR3 has 16 residues. Losses at the gene ends were 2 bases for V and 0 bases for J; bases not matched to a gene: 4. The CDR3 DNA, read in part, is TGTGCCAGCAGCTTATTGGCTAGCGGGAGCACAGATACG. As protein: CASSLLASGSTDT. The whole CDR3 protein is CASSLLASGSTDTQYF.

This clone was found many times. The read terminates 3 residues ahead of where the CDR3 ends, so the germline J gene completes it. V is TRBV5-4 and J is TRBJ2-2; 8 bases fit TRBD2. In germline, CDR1 is SGHNT, CDR2 YYREEE (reference sequence). Trimming at V came to 0 bases and at J to 7 bases, leaving 8 bases not matched to a gene. The CDR3 length is 16 residues. The CDR3 loop is CASSLVFSGADGELFF. Partial CDR3 DNA: TGTGCCAGCAGCTTGGTCTTTAGCGGGGCGGACGGGGAG.

This clone was seen at least ten times. The read is 3 residues too short to cover the CDR3 end, so that end is filled in from the germline J gene. V and J are TRBV5-1 and TRBJ1-1, with D tentatively TRBD1 (5 bases). CDR1 is SGHRS, CDR2 YFSETQ, per germline. Between the trimmed V and J ends, which lost 5 bases and 4 bases, there was a span of 18 bases. This CDR3 spans 15 amino acids. CDR3 in amino acids: CASSSLAGSTTEAFF. The DNA read from the CDR3 is TGCGCCAGCAGTTCACTGGCAGGGTCTACCACTGAA.

Many counts were recorded for this clone. Read data end 3 residues before the CDR3 end; the end is taken from the germline J gene. The chain joins TRBV9 to TRBJ1-2, with TRBD1 matching 11 bases. CDR3 length: 16 amino acids. The germline gives CDR1 SGDLS, CDR2 YYNGEE. J was trimmed by 6 bases and V by 1 base; bases with no gene match: 8. The covered CDR3 bases are TGTGCCAGCAGCGTAAGAGGAGGACAGGGGGCCGATGGC. Amino acid sequence: CASSVRGGQGADG. The complete CDR3 sequence is CASSVRGGQGADGYTF.

This clone showed up many times. The read terminates 3 residues ahead of where the CDR3 ends, so the germline J gene completes it. This chain links TRBV7-3 with TRBJ2-3, with 11 positions matching TRBD2. V lost 4 bases to trimming and J lost 2 bases; unmatched junction nucleotides: 11. Germline CDR1 reads SGHTA; CDR2 reads FQGTGA. CDR3 length: 18 residues. The sequenced part of the CDR3 DNA is TGTGCCAGCAGCTCCGCAGGACTAGCGGGCCGTTACACAGATACG. Translation gives CASSSAGLAGRYTDT. In full, the CDR3 reads CASSSAGLAGRYTDTQYF.

This clone showed up many times. The read comes to an end 3 residues before the CDR3 does, leaving the germline J gene to fill in the end. V gene TRBV2 combines with J gene TRBJ1-2; 7 bases agree with TRBD1. CDR1 and CDR2 from the germline V gene are SNHLY and FYNNEI. Losses at the gene ends were 5 bases for V and 7 bases for J; bases not matched to a gene: 7. This CDR3 contains 13 residues. This CDR3 reads CASSPQGVGGYTF. The sequenced CDR3 bases are TGTGCCAGCAGTCCGCAGGGGGTTGGTGGC.

This clone appeared many times. CDR3 DNA, as far as it was read: TGTGCCAGCAGCCCCTGGACAGGGGGCACCGGGGAG. This codes for CASSPWTGGTGE. The CDR3 as a whole reads CASSPWTGGTGELFF. The rearrangement joins TRBV11-2 to TRBJ2-2; 10 bases agree with TRBD1. The missing CDR3 end, 3 residues past where the read stops, is filled in from the germline J gene. This CDR3 comprises 15 residues. CDR1 is SGHAT and CDR2 is FQNNGV in the germline V gene. V lost 5 bases to trimming and J lost 4 bases; unmatched junction nucleotides: 4.

This clone has only a few counts. The sequenced fragment ends 3 residues before the CDR3 boundary, so the rest is inferred from the germline J gene. The chain combines TRBV30 with TRBJ1-2, with D possibly matching TRBD1 (6 bases). Germline V CDR1 and CDR2: GTSNPN, SVGIG (reference sequence). CDR3 length equals 11 residues. CDR3 loop: CAWGTIRGYTF. CDR3 DNA, as far as it was read: TGTGCCTGGGGGACAATCCGGGGC.

This clone was detected many times. The CDR3 end lies 3 residues beyond the end of the read and is filled in from the germline J gene. The rearrangement joins TRBV18 to TRBJ2-1; 8 bases line up with TRBD1. Looked up from germline, CDR1 is KGHSH and CDR2 is LQKENI. The CDR3 has 14 residues. V lost 1 base and J lost 9; bases outside the gene matches: 5. The chain's CDR3 is CASSPQDRGGEQFF. Incomplete CDR3 DNA: TGTGCCAGCTCACCACAAGACAGGGGCGGTGAG.